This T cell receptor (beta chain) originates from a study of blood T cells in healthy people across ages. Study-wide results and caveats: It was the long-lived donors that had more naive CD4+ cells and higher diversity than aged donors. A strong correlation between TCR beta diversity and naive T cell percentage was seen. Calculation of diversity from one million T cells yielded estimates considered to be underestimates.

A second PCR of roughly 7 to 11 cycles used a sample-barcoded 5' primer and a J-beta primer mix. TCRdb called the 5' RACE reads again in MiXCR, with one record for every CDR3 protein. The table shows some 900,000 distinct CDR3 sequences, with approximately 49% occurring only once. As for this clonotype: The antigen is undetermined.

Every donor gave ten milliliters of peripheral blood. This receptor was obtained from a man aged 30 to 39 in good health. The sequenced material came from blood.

The CDR3 DNA reads TGTGCCAGCAGCGCGCTGCGGGACACAGAGCAGTTCTTC. Translating gives CASSALRDTEQFF. This chain joins TRBV7-8 and TRBJ2-1; tentatively, D is TRBD1 or TRBD2 (6 bases each). The germline V gene encodes CDR1 SGHVS and CDR2 FQNEAQ. The CDR3 is 13 amino acids. V shed 5 bases and J shed 10 bases, with 15 bases lying between them.